The clone carrying this T cell receptor beta chain was seen repeatedly, ten times or more. Its antigen is undetermined. These data come from a study of T cells in Graves' hyperthyroidism and ophthalmopathy. Lactation, pregnancy, other autoimmune disease or uncontrolled infection led to exclusion of patients. Germline CDR1 reads MNHEY; CDR2 reads SVGEGT. CDR3 size: 21 residues. Trimming at V came to 2 bases and at J to 0 bases, leaving 21 bases not matched to a gene. TCR beta CDR3 regions were amplified from RNA. The HTBI primer set was used in a first-round RT-PCR of the TCR CDR3. TCRdb re-derived calls from the multiplex PCR reads in MiXCR, one entry per CDR3 protein. The sample has under 500,000 distinct CDR3 sequences; over 11% are singletons. Study conclusions and caveats: Ophthalmopathy was separated from stable hyperthyroidism by a 13 V-J model. Also found in blood were most expanded thyroid clonotypes above 0.001.

The receptor was isolated from a man aged 50-59 years with Graves' ophthalmopathy. The chain is built from TRBV6-2 or TRBV6-3 and TRBJ2-7, with 8 nucleotides matching TRBD1. Material: blood. CDR3 DNA sequence: TGTGCCAGCAGTTACCAAATACAGGGGGGACAGCGTACGTTGGGCTCCTACGAGCAGTACTTC. This sequence encodes CASSYQIQGGQRTLGSYEQYF.